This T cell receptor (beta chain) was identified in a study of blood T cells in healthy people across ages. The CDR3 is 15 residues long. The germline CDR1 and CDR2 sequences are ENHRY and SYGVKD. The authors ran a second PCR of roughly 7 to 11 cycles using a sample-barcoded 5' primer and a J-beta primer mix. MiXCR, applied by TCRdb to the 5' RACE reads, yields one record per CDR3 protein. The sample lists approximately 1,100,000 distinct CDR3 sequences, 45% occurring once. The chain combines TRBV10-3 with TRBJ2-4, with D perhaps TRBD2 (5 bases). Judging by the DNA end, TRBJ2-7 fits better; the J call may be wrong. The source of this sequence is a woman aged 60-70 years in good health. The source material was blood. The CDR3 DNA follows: TGTGCCATCAGTGAGTCTGGTGGGAGTGGTTACGAGCAGTACTTC. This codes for CAISESGGSGYEQYF.